A selection of T cell receptor beta chains follows, all from one sample in a study of T-cell reconstitution after alpha-beta-depleted transplantation in children. TCRdb analysed the PCR reads with MiXCR anew, one entry per CDR3 protein. Of about 500,000 distinct CDR3 sequences detected, about 30% appear once; the ten largest clones hold about 2.3%. The specimen was PBMCs from the stem cell graft donor, collected from the stem cell graft. The receptors were gathered from a human donor who donated a stem cell graft to a child with aplastic anemia. Both conserved end residues are part of each CDR3. A D gene is named only where the DNA matches it firmly. Part of the rows lack a size; the others show once, few, many or a class for expanded clones.

j_call: TRBJ1-5
d_call: -
clone_size: -
v_call: TRBV28
cdr3_nt: TGTGCCAGCACCGAGGGACCTCCTAATAGCAATCAGCCCCAGCATTTT
cdr3_aa: CASTEGPPNSNQPQHF

j_call: TRBJ2-1
d_call: TRBD1
clone_size: -
v_call: TRBV12-5
cdr3_nt: TGTGCTAGTGGTCGGGACAGTTACAATGAGCAGTTCTTC
cdr3_aa: CASGRDSYNEQFF

j_call: TRBJ2-5
d_call: TRBD1
clone_size: few
v_call: TRBV5-1
cdr3_nt: TGCGCCAGCAGCTTGGCGACAGGGCAGCAAGAGACCCAGTACTTC
cdr3_aa: CASSLATGQQETQYF

j_call: TRBJ1-4
d_call: -
clone_size: -
v_call: TRBV7-9
cdr3_nt: TGTGCCAGCAGCTTCGCAGGGGCCCCAGATAATGAAAAACTGTTTTTT
cdr3_aa: CASSFAGAPDNEKLFF

j_call: TRBJ2-7
d_call: TRBD1
clone_size: -
v_call: TRBV19
cdr3_nt: TGTGCCAGTAGTCCTCGACAGGGGGCGAGCGAGCAGTACTTC
cdr3_aa: CASSPRQGASEQYF

j_call: TRBJ2-3
d_call: -
clone_size: -
v_call: TRBV14
cdr3_nt: TGTGCCAGCAGCCAAGACCTGGGGGTAGATACGCAGTATTTT
cdr3_aa: CASSQDLGVDTQYF

j_call: TRBJ2-4
d_call: TRBD2
clone_size: -
v_call: TRBV4-2
cdr3_nt: TGTGCCAGCAGCCAAGGAGAACTAGCGGGAGGGCCAGCCAAAAACATTCAGTACTTC
cdr3_aa: CASSQGELAGGPAKNIQYF

j_call: TRBJ2-3
d_call: -
clone_size: -
v_call: TRBV28
cdr3_nt: TGTGCCAGCAGTTTAGATCTACCGTCAGATACGCAGTATTTT
cdr3_aa: CASSLDLPSDTQYF

j_call: TRBJ2-1
d_call: TRBD2
clone_size: few
v_call: TRBV5-5
cdr3_nt: TGTGCCAGCGGGATTAGCGGGAGCAGCTCCTACAATGAGCAGTTCTTC
cdr3_aa: CASGISGSSSYNEQFF

j_call: TRBJ2-5
d_call: -
clone_size: -
v_call: TRBV6-1
cdr3_nt: TGTGCCAGCAGTCCCTGGACTGGGGAGGAGACCCAGTACTTC
cdr3_aa: CASSPWTGEETQYF

j_call: TRBJ2-6
d_call: -
clone_size: -
v_call: TRBV12-3/TRBV12-4
cdr3_nt: TGTGCCAGCAGTAGTAGCGCAGGGGCCCTTTCTGGGGCCAACGTCCTGACTTTC
cdr3_aa: CASSSSAGALSGANVLTF

j_call: TRBJ2-3
d_call: TRBD2
clone_size: -
v_call: TRBV29-1
cdr3_nt: TGCAGCGTTGACGGGAGGGGCACAGATACGCAGTATTTT
cdr3_aa: CSVDGRGTDTQYF

j_call: TRBJ1-1
d_call: TRBD1
clone_size: -
v_call: TRBV3-1
cdr3_nt: TGTGCCAGCAGCCCGAACCGGGACAGGGGTACTGAAGCTTTCTTT
cdr3_aa: CASSPNRDRGTEAFF

j_call: TRBJ1-1
d_call: -
clone_size: -
v_call: TRBV30
cdr3_nt: TGTGCCTGGAGTGTACGGGGCACTGAAGCTTTCTTT
cdr3_aa: CAWSVRGTEAFF

j_call: TRBJ1-5
d_call: TRBD1
clone_size: few
v_call: TRBV7-9
cdr3_nt: TGTGCCAGCAGCTTAACTCAGGGGGGGAATCAGCCCCAGCATTTT
cdr3_aa: CASSLTQGGNQPQHF

j_call: TRBJ2-1
d_call: -
clone_size: -
v_call: TRBV21-1
cdr3_nt: TGTGCCAGCAGCAAAGAAGGGGAGGGGTCCAACAATGAGCAGTTCTTC
cdr3_aa: CASSKEGEGSNNEQFF

j_call: TRBJ2-1
d_call: -
clone_size: few
v_call: TRBV7-2
cdr3_nt: TGTGCCAGCAGCTCACTGGGGGCGGGGTACAATGAGCAGTTCTTC
cdr3_aa: CASSSLGAGYNEQFF

j_call: TRBJ2-1
d_call: -
clone_size: -
v_call: TRBV7-2
cdr3_nt: TGTGCCAGCAGCCCCTACCGCACAGGCGAGGGTCCGTTCTTC
cdr3_aa: CASSPYRTGEGPFF

j_call: TRBJ1-1
d_call: TRBD1
clone_size: few
v_call: TRBV29-1
cdr3_nt: TGCAGCGTAAAGGGACAGAAGAACACTGAAGCTTTCTTT
cdr3_aa: CSVKGQKNTEAFF

j_call: TRBJ1-2
d_call: -
clone_size: -
v_call: TRBV13
cdr3_nt: TGTGCCAGCAGCTTATCTCAGGGACTTCGGTATGGCTACACCTTC
cdr3_aa: CASSLSQGLRYGYTF

j_call: TRBJ2-2
d_call: TRBD2
clone_size: -
v_call: TRBV27
cdr3_nt: TGTGCCAGCAGTTTACACCCTACTAGCGGGAGGCCGGGGACCGGGGAGCTGTTTTTT
cdr3_aa: CASSLHPTSGRPGTGELFF

j_call: TRBJ2-4
d_call: TRBD1
clone_size: few
v_call: TRBV18
cdr3_nt: TGTGCCAGCTCACCGGGACAGGGGGCTGACATTCAGTACTTC
cdr3_aa: CASSPGQGADIQYF

j_call: TRBJ1-2
d_call: -
clone_size: few
v_call: TRBV20-1
cdr3_nt: TGCAGTGCTAGAGATACAGGGAATAACTATGGCTACACCTTC
cdr3_aa: CSARDTGNNYGYTF

j_call: TRBJ2-3
d_call: -
clone_size: few
v_call: TRBV12-3/TRBV12-4
cdr3_nt: TGTGCCAGCAGTCCCTCCGGGAAGCGGGGCACAGATACGCAGTATTTT
cdr3_aa: CASSPSGKRGTDTQYF

j_call: TRBJ2-1
d_call: -
clone_size: few
v_call: TRBV7-3
cdr3_nt: TGTGCCAGCAGCTTATACAGGGCTCCTTGGAATGAGCAGTTCTTC
cdr3_aa: CASSLYRAPWNEQFF

j_call: TRBJ2-3
d_call: -
clone_size: once
v_call: TRBV21-1
cdr3_nt: TGTGCCAGCAGCGACCACCCTAGCCGCCCTGGGACAGATACGCAGTATTTT
cdr3_aa: CASSDHPSRPGTDTQYF

j_call: TRBJ2-5
d_call: -
clone_size: -
v_call: TRBV4-3
cdr3_nt: TGCGCCAGCAGCCGCCGGACTGCCGGAGGAGAGACCCAGTACTTC
cdr3_aa: CASSRRTAGGETQYF

j_call: TRBJ2-1
d_call: -
clone_size: -
v_call: TRBV5-1
cdr3_nt: TGCGCCAGCAGCCTTGGTGGGGAGGCGTCCTACAATGAGCAGTTCTTC
cdr3_aa: CASSLGGEASYNEQFF

j_call: TRBJ1-1
d_call: -
clone_size: few
v_call: TRBV29-1
cdr3_nt: TGCAGCGCTGCCTGGGCAACTGAAGCTTTCTTT
cdr3_aa: CSAAWATEAFF

j_call: TRBJ2-6
d_call: -
clone_size: -
v_call: TRBV7-2
cdr3_nt: TGTGCCAGCAGCGTAGTAGGCACATCGTCTGGGGCCAACGTCCTGACTTTC
cdr3_aa: CASSVVGTSSGANVLTF

j_call: TRBJ2-7
d_call: TRBD1
clone_size: many
v_call: TRBV20-1
cdr3_nt: TGCAGTGCTAGAGATTCCGGGACAGGGACCCGCGAGCAGTACTTC
cdr3_aa: CSARDSGTGTREQYF

j_call: TRBJ1-1
d_call: -
clone_size: -
v_call: TRBV5-4
cdr3_nt: TGTGCCAGCGGGAGGGGTACTGAAGCTTTCTTT
cdr3_aa: CASGRGTEAFF

j_call: TRBJ1-1
d_call: -
clone_size: -
v_call: TRBV20-1
cdr3_nt: TGCAGTGCCTCGGGGGAGGGTGGAACTGAAGCTTTCTTT
cdr3_aa: CSASGEGGTEAFF

j_call: TRBJ2-3
d_call: -
clone_size: once
v_call: TRBV20-1
cdr3_nt: TGCAGTGCTAGTAGGTTTGGGGAATCGACAGATACGCAGTATTTT
cdr3_aa: CSASRFGESTDTQYF

j_call: TRBJ2-1
d_call: -
clone_size: few
v_call: TRBV7-6
cdr3_nt: TGTGCCAGCGCCCCTAAGAGGGAGCTAGGTGAGCAGTTCTTC
cdr3_aa: CASAPKRELGEQFF

j_call: TRBJ2-7
d_call: TRBD2
clone_size: -
v_call: TRBV29-1
cdr3_nt: TGCAGCGTTGTGCGGGGGAACGAGCAGTACTTC
cdr3_aa: CSVVRGNEQYF

j_call: TRBJ2-7
d_call: -
clone_size: -
v_call: TRBV5-5
cdr3_nt: TGTGCCAGCAGCTTGGGGCGACCTTACGAGCAGTACTTC
cdr3_aa: CASSLGRPYEQYF

j_call: TRBJ1-2
d_call: TRBD1
clone_size: -
v_call: TRBV4-2
cdr3_nt: TGTGCCAGCAGCCAAGAACCCCCACAGGGGACTAACTATGGCTACACCTTC
cdr3_aa: CASSQEPPQGTNYGYTF

j_call: TRBJ1-5
d_call: -
clone_size: few
v_call: TRBV2
cdr3_nt: TGTGCCAGCAGTGCGGACACGAGCAATCAGCCCCAGCATTTT
cdr3_aa: CASSADTSNQPQHF